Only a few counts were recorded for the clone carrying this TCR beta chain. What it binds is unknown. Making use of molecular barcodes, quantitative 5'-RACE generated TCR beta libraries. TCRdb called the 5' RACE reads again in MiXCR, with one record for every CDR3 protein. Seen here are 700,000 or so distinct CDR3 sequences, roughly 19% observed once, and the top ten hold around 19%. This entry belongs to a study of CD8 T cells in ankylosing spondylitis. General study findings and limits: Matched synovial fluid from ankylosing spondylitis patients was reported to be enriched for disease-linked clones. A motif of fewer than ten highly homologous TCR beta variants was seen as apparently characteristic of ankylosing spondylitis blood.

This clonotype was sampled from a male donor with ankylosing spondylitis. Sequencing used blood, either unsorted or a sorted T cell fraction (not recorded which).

The CDR3 nucleotides read TGCGCCAGCAGCCAGGAGGGACAGGGTACCACCGGGGAGCTGTTTTTT. Protein product: CASSQEGQGTTGELFF. J is TRBJ2-2 and V is TRBV4-3; 9 nucleotides agree with TRBD1. CDR3 length: 16 residues. Germline CDR1 reads LGHNA; CDR2 reads YSLEER. The junction had 6 bases not matched to a gene; V was cut back by 3 bases and J by 4 bases.